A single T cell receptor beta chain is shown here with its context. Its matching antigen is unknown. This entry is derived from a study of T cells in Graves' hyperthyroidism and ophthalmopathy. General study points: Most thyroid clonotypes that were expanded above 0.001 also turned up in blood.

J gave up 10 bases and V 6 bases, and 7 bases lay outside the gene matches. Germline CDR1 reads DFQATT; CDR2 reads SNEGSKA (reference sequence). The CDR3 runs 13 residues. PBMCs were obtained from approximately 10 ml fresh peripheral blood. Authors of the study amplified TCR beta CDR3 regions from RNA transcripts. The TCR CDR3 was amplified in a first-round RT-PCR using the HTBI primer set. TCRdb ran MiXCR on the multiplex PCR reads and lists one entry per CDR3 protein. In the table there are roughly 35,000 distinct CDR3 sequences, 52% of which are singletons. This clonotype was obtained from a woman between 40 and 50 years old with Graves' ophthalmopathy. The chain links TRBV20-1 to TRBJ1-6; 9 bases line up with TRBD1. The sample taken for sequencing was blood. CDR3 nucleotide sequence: TGCAGTGCATCTACAGGGGGCCAATCACCCCTCCACTTT. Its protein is CSASTGGQSPLHF.